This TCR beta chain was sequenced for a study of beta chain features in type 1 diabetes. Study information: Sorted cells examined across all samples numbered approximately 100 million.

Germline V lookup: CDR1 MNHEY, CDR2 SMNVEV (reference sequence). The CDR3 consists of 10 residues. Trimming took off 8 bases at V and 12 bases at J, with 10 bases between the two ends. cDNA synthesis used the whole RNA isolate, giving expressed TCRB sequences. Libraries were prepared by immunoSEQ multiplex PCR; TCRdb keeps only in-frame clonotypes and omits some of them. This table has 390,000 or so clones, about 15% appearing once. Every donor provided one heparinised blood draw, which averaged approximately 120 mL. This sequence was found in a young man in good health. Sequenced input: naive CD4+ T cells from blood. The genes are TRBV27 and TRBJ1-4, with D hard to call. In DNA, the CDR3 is TGTGCCAGCGGGCCCTTGGAACTGTTTTTT. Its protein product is CASGPLELFF.